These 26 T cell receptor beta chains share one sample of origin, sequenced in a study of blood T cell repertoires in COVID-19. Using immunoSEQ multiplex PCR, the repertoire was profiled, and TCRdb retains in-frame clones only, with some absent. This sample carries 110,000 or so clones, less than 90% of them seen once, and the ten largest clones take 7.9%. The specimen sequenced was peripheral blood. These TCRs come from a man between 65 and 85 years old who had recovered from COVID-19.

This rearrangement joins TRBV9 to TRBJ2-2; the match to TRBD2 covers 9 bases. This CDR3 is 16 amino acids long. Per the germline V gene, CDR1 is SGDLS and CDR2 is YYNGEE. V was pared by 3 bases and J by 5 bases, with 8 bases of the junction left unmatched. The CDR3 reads CASSDQAGGGTGELFF. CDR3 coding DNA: TGTGCCAGCAGCGACCAAGCGGGAGGTGGTACCGGGGAGCTGTTTTTT.

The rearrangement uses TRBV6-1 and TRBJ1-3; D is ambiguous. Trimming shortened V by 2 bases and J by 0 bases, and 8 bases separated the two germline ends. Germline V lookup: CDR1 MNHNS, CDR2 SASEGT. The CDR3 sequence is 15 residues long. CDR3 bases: TGTGCCAGCAGTGAAACCGGGAGCTCTGGAAACACCATATATTTT. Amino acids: CASSETGSSGNTIYF.

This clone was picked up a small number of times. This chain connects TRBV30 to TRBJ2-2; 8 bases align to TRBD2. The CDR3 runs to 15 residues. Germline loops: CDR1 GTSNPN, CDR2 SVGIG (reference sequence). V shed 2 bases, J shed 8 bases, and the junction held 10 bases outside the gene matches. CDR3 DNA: TGTGCCTGGAGTCCCCGACTAGCGAGGGAGGGGGAGCTGTTTTTT. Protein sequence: CAWSPRLAREGELFF.

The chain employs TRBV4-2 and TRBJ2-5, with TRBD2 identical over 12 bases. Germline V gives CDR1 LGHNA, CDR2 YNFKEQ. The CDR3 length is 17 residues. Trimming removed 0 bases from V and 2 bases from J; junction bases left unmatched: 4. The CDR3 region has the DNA TGTGCCAGCAGCCAAGATCGGACTAGCGGGGATCAAGAGACCCAGTACTTC. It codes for CASSQDRTSGDQETQYF.

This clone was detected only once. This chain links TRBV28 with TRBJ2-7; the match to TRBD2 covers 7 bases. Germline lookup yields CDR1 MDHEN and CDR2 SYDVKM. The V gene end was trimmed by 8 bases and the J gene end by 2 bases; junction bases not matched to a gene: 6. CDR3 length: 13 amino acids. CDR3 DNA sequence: TGTGCCAGCGGTGGGGAGGGCCCCTACGAGCAGTACTTC. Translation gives CASGGEGPYEQYF.

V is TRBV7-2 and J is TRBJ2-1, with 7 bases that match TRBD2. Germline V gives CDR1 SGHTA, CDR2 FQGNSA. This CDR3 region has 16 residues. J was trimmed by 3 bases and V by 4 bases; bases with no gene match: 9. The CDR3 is CASSSPGGGGYNEQFF. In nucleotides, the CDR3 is TGTGCCAGCAGCTCCCCGGGGGGTGGGGGCTACAATGAGCAGTTCTTC.

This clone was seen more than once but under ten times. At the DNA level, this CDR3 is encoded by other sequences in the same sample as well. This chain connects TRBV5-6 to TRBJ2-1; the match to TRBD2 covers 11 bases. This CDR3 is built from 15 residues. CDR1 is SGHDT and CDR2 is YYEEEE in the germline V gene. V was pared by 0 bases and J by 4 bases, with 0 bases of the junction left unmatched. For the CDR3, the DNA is TGTGCCAGCAGCTTGGGACTAGCGGGGTACAATGAGCAGTTCTTC. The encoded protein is CASSLGLAGYNEQFF.

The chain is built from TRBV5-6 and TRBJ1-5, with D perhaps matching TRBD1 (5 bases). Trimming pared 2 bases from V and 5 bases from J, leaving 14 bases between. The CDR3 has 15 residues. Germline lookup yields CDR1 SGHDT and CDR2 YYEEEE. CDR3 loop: CASSFFDRVHQPQHF. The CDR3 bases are TGTGCCAGCAGCTTCTTTGACAGAGTCCATCAGCCCCAGCATTTT. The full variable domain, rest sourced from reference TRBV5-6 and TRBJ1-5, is DAGVTQSPTHLIKTRGQQVTLRCSPKSGHDTVSWYQQALGQGPQFIFQYYEEEERQRGNFPDRFSGHQFPNYSSELNVNALLLGDSALYLCASSFFDRVHQPQHFGDGTRLSIL.

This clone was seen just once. Here the CDR3 reads CASSLGLNTEAFF. CDR3 sequence (DNA): TGCGCCAGCAGCTTGGGGCTCAACACTGAAGCTTTCTTT. The chain uses TRBV5-1 and TRBJ1-1; D gene unclear. This CDR3 contains 13 residues. The V gene lost 0 bases and the J gene lost 2 bases, with 5 bases spanning the gap. Per the germline V gene, CDR1 is SGHRS and CDR2 is YFSETQ.

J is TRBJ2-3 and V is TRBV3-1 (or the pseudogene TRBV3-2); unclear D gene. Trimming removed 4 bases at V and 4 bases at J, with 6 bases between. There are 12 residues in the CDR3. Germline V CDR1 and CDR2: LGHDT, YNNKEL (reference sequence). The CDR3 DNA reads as TGTGCCAGCAGCCCTTCCTCAGATACGCAGTATTTT. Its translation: CASSPSSDTQYF.

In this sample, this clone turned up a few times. CDR3 sequence (DNA): TGTGCCAGCAGCTCGTACGGGACAGGGTTTACCGGGGAGCTGTTTTTT. Residues: CASSSYGTGFTGELFF. The J gene is TRBJ2-2, the V gene TRBV7-3; 9 bases map to TRBD1. The CDR3 length is 16 residues. Unmatched junction bases numbered 8, after V lost 4 bases and J lost 5 bases. Germline loops: CDR1 SGHTA, CDR2 FQGTGA.

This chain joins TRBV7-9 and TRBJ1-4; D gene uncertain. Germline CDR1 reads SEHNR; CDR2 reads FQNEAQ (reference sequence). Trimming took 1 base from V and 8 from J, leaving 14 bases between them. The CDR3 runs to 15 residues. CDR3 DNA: TGTGCCAGCAGCTTAGGGGCCATGGAAAGGGAAAAACTGTTTTTT. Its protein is CASSLGAMEREKLFF.

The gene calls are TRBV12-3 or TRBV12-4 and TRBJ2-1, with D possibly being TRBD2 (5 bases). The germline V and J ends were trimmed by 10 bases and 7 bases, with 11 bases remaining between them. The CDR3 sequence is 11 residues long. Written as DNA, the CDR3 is TGTGCCACCGGACTGAAAAATGAGCAGTTCTTC. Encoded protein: CATGLKNEQFF.

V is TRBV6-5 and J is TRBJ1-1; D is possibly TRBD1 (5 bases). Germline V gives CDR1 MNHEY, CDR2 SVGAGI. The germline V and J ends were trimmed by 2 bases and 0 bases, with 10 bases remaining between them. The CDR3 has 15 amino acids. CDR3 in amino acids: CASSYRGGMNTEAFF. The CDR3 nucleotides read TGTGCCAGCAGTTACCGCGGGGGGATGAACACTGAAGCTTTCTTT.

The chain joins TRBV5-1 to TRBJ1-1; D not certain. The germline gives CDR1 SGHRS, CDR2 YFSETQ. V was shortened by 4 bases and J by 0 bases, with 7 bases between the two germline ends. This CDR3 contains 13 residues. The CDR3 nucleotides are TGCGCCAGCAGCCGGGGATTGAACACTGAAGCTTTCTTT. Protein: CASSRGLNTEAFF.

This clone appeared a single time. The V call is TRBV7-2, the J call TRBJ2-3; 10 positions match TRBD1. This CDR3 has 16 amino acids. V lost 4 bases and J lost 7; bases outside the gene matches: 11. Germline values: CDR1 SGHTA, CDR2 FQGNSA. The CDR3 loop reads CASSSSLGQGSHTQYF. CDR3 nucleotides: TGTGCCAGCAGCTCTAGTCTGGGACAGGGGTCCCATACGCAGTATTTT.

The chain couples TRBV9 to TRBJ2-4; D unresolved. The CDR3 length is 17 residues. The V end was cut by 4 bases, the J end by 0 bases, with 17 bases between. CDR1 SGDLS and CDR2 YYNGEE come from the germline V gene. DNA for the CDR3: TGTGCCAGCAGCTCTGACCAGGCAACACTAGCCAAAAACATTCAGTACTTC. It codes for CASSSDQATLAKNIQYF.

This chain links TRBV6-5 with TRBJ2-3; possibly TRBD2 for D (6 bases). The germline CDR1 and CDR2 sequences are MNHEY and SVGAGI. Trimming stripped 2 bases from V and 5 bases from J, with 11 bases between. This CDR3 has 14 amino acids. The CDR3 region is CASSYALARDTQYF. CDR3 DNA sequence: TGTGCCAGCAGTTACGCGCTAGCGAGAGATACGCAGTATTTT.

The CDR3 coding sequence is TGTGCCAGCAGTGAGGGACAGGGAGGTTGGCAGCCCCAGCATTTT. This gives the protein CASSEGQGGWQPQHF. The chain recombines TRBV2 with TRBJ1-5, with 9 bases that match TRBD1. V lost 3 bases to trimming and J lost 7 bases; unmatched junction nucleotides: 7. The CDR3 has 15 residues. Germline lookup yields CDR1 SNHLY and CDR2 FYNNEI. The full variable domain, in which reference TRBV2 and TRBJ1-5 provide the parts outside the CDR3, is EPEVTQTPSHQVTQMGQEVILRCVPISNHLYFYWYRQILGQKVEFLVSFYNNEISEKSEIFDDQFSVERPDGSNFTLKIRSTKLEDSAMYFCASSEGQGGWQPQHFGDGTRLSIL.

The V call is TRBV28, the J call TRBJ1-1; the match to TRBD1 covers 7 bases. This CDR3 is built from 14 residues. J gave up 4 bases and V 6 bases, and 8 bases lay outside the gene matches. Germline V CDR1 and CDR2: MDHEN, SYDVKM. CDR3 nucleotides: TGTGCCAGCAGATCTAGTGGGACAGTCACTGAAGCTTTCTTT. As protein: CASRSSGTVTEAFF.

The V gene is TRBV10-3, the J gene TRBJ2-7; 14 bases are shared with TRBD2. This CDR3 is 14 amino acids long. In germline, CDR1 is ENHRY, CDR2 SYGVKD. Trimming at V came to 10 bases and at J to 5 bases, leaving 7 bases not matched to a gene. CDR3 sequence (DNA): TGTGCCACCAAGGCGGGACTAGCGGGAGACGAGCAGTACTTC. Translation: CATKAGLAGDEQYF.

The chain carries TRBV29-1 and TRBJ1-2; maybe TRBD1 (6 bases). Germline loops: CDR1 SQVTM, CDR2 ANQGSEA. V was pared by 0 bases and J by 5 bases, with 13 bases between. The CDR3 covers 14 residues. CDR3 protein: CSVEDWGTTYGYTF. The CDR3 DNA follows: TGCAGCGTTGAAGATTGGGGGACAACATATGGCTACACCTTC.

The CDR3 loop reads CASSLAISPGEQFF. The CDR3 bases are TGTGCCAGCAGCTTAGCGATTAGCCCAGGGGAGCAGTTCTTC. This chain uses TRBV11-3 with TRBJ2-1, with D perhaps matching TRBD1 (5 bases). The CDR3 spans 14 residues. V gave up 1 base and J gave up 10 bases, with 14 bases separating them. Germline V gene data show CDR1 as SGHNT and CDR2 as YENEEA. Together with reference TRBV11-3 and TRBJ2-1, the CDR3 gives the full variable domain: EAGVVQSPRYKIIEKKQPVAFWCNPISGHNTLYWYLQNLGQGPELLIRYENEEAVDDSQLPKDRFSAERLKGVDSTLKIQPAELGDSAVYLCASSLAISPGEQFFGPGTRLTVL.

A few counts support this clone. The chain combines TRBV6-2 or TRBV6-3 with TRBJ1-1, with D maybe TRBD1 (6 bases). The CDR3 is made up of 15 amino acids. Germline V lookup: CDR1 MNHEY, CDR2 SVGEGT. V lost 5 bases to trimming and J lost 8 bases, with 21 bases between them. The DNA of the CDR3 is TGTGCCAGCAGTCCCCTGACAGGAAAATTTGCGGAAGCTTTCTTT. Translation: CASSPLTGKFAEAFF.

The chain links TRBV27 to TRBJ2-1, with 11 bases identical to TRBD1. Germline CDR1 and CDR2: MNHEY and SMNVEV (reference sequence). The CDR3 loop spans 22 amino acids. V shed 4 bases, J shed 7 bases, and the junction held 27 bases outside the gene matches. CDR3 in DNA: TGTGCCAGCAGTTCCCGCCTAGGACAGGGGGCATGGTACGGGAGGGCCGGAAATGAGCAGTTCTTC. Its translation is CASSSRLGQGAWYGRAGNEQFF.

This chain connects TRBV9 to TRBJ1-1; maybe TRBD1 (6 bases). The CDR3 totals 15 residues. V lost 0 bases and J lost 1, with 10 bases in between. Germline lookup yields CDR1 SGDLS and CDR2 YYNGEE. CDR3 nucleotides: TGTGCCAGCAGCGTAGAGGGGGGGCGGAACACTGAAGCTTTCTTT. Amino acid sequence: CASSVEGGRNTEAFF.